The 28 T cell receptor beta chains given below trace back to one sample, sequenced in a study of cytomegalovirus exposure and HLA in healthy donors. The PCR ran on 60 Vbeta and 13 Jbeta primers. Method: immunoSEQ multiplex PCR; TCRdb's copy keeps in-frame clones and lacks some. The table has over 110,000 clones, approximately 79% seen once. The sequenced sample was PBMCs. The receptors were sampled from a woman in her fifties or sixties in good health and CMV-seropositive.

This clone was picked up a small number of times. This chain joins TRBV6-1 and TRBJ1-1; D is uncertain. V lost 10 bases and J lost 4, with 16 bases in between. There are 13 residues in the CDR3. Germline V lookup: CDR1 MNHNS, CDR2 SASEGT. CDR3 residues: CATTSPFGTEAFF. CDR3 coding DNA: TGTGCCACCACCTCGCCGTTCGGCACTGAAGCTTTCTTT.

This chain connects TRBV29-1 to TRBJ1-4; TRBD1 aligns across 7 bases. The CDR3 spans 11 residues. The germline gives CDR1 SQVTM, CDR2 ANQGSEA. The CDR3 spells CGGQLNEKLFF. The CDR3 bases are TGCGGGGGACAGCTTAATGAAAAACTGTTTTTT.

This clone occurred a few times. V is TRBV11-2 and J is TRBJ2-2, with 9 bases aligning to TRBD1. The CDR3 covers 15 residues. The V gene end was trimmed by 3 bases and the J gene end by 6 bases; junction bases not matched to a gene: 5. Germline CDR1 and CDR2: SGHAT and FQNNGV. In DNA, the CDR3 is TGTGCCAGCAGCTTCCGGGACAGGGTTTCCGGGGAGCTGTTTTTT. Its translation: CASSFRDRVSGELFF.

This CDR3 is CASFYGGRFTEAFF. The CDR3, as DNA: TGTGCCAGTTTTTACGGGGGGCGGTTTACTGAAGCTTTCTTT. This chain connects TRBV28 to TRBJ1-1; possibly TRBD1 for D (6 bases). V lost 9 bases, J lost 5 bases, and 19 bases lay in between. CDR3 length: 14 residues. From germline, CDR1 is MDHEN and CDR2 SYDVKM.

The V and J genes are TRBV2 and TRBJ2-7; TRBD1 agrees at 7 bases. V shed 7 bases and J 6 bases; nucleotides not matched to a gene: 6. Germline-derived CDR1 and CDR2 are SNHLY and FYNNEI. The CDR3 extends over 12 amino acids. The CDR3 loop is CASNDRVGEQYF. In DNA form, the CDR3 reads TGTGCCAGCAACGACAGGGTCGGCGAGCAGTACTTC.

The genes are TRBV10-1 and TRBJ2-7; TRBD2 aligns across 8 bases. Germline assignment: CDR1 WNHNN and CDR2 SYGVQD (reference sequence). The CDR3 length is 15 residues. CDR3 DNA: TGCCCCCACCGCAGGGCGGGGGGTATCTCCTACGAGCAGTACTTC. It specifies CPHRRAGGISYEQYF.

This clone was counted between two and nine times. The chain employs TRBV7-6 and TRBJ2-1; 7 positions agree with TRBD1. CDR3 length equals 15 residues. The V and J ends lost 5 bases and 5 bases, in that order; junction bases with no gene match: 9. CDR1 and CDR2 (germline): SGHVS, FNYEAQ. Here the CDR3 reads CASSQGGARNNEQFF. The CDR3, as DNA: TGTGCCAGCAGCCAAGGGGGCGCCCGGAACAATGAGCAGTTCTTC.

The chain has TRBV7-8 and TRBJ2-1; perhaps TRBD2 as D (7 bases). Germline V gives CDR1 SGHVS, CDR2 FQNEAQ. The CDR3 runs 16 residues. V lost 9 bases to trimming and J lost 6 bases, with 24 bases between them. The CDR3 DNA follows: TGTGCCAGTTACGAGGGGGGGGCCACCCGGGGCAATGAGCAGTTCTTC. Its translation is CASYEGGATRGNEQFF.

The rearrangement joins TRBV28 to TRBJ2-5; 9 bases align to TRBD2. Germline CDR1 reads MDHEN; CDR2 reads SYDVKM. V lost 9 bases to trimming and J lost 0 bases; unmatched junction nucleotides: 11. The CDR3 covers 16 residues. For the CDR3, the DNA is TGTGCCAGTCAAGGCCCAAGCGGGGGGAACCAAGAGACCCAGTACTTC. Residues: CASQGPSGGNQETQYF.

V usage is TRBV4-2 and J usage is TRBJ2-3; a weak D match, TRBD2 (7 bases). V was shortened by 1 base and J by 2 bases, with 19 bases between the two germline ends. Germline V gene data show CDR1 as LGHNA and CDR2 as YNFKEQ. This CDR3 is 18 amino acids long. The CDR3 here is CASSQGRRRGGSTDTQYF. The CDR3 region has the DNA TGTGCCAGCAGCCAAGGCCGAAGGAGGGGGGGATCCACAGATACGCAGTATTTT.

The gene calls are TRBV10-3 and TRBJ1-3; D might be TRBD1 (5 bases). Trimming took 2 bases from V and 3 from J, leaving 11 bases between them. The CDR3 consists of 15 residues. Germline V gene sequence: CDR1 ENHRY, CDR2 SYGVKD. The CDR3 DNA reads TGTGCCATCAGTGAGCGCAGGGATGTTGGAAACACCATATATTTT. It codes for CAISERRDVGNTIYF.

The rearrangement links TRBV30 to TRBJ2-3; D might be TRBD1 (6 bases). The V end was cut by 4 bases, the J end by 1 base, with 9 bases between. Germline V lookup: CDR1 GTSNPN, CDR2 SVGIG (reference sequence). CDR3 size: 13 residues. In nucleotides, the CDR3 is TGTGCCTGGAACAGGGCCCGCACAGATACGCAGTATTTT. As protein: CAWNRARTDTQYF.

V is TRBV2 and J is TRBJ2-6, with 10 bases that match TRBD1. The V gene's germline CDR1 is SNHLY and CDR2 FYNNEI. The CDR3 runs 16 residues. V shed 5 bases and J 1 base; nucleotides not matched to a gene: 2. The CDR3 reads CASSKDRGSGANVLTF. The CDR3 DNA follows: TGTGCCAGCAGTAAGGACAGGGGGTCTGGGGCCAACGTCCTGACTTTC. Looking up the rest from reference TRBV2 and TRBJ2-6 gives the full variable domain: EPEVTQTPSHQVTQMGQEVILRCVPISNHLYFYWYRQILGQKVEFLVSFYNNEISEKSEIFDDQFSVERPDGSNFTLKIRSTKLEDSAMYFCASSKDRGSGANVLTFGAGSRLTVL.

In this sample, this clone turned up once. CDR3 sequence: CASSPPTGTYGPPLHF. The CDR3 region has the DNA TGTGCCAGCAGCCCCCCAACAGGGACCTACGGGCCACCCCTCCACTTT. The rearrangement links TRBV7-2 to TRBJ1-6, with D tentatively TRBD1 (6 bases). Deletions cut 5 bases from V and 11 bases from J, with 22 bases between. The germline gives CDR1 SGHTA, CDR2 FQGNSA. CDR3 length: 16 amino acids.

The chain is built from TRBV5-1 and TRBJ2-5; weak D call: TRBD2 (8 bases). Germline-derived CDR1 and CDR2 are SGHRS and YFSETQ. This CDR3 comprises 15 residues. Deletions cut 2 bases from V and 5 bases from J, with 16 bases between. The CDR3 spells CASSFSGTEGETQYF. As DNA, the CDR3 is TGCGCCAGCAGCTTTAGCGGGACAGAGGGGGAGACCCAGTACTTC.

This chain links TRBV6-5 with TRBJ1-6, with D possibly being TRBD1 (5 bases). This CDR3 is 14 amino acids long. V lost 0 bases and J lost 8, with 8 bases in between. Germline V lookup: CDR1 MNHEY, CDR2 SVGAGI. The CDR3 loop is CASSYSGGDSPLHF. The CDR3, as DNA: TGTGCCAGCAGTTACTCAGGAGGGGATTCACCCCTCCACTTT.

The J gene is TRBJ2-3, the V gene TRBV7-6; TRBD1 aligns across 8 bases. Looked up from germline, CDR1 is SGHVS and CDR2 is FNYEAQ. With V trimmed by 1 base and J by 1 base, 7 bases remained unmatched. CDR3 size: 17 residues. CDR3 coding DNA: TGTGCCAGCAGCTTAGTGGCCGGGACAGGACGCACAGATACGCAGTATTTT. It specifies CASSLVAGTGRTDTQYF. Full variable domain (rest looked up from reference TRBV7-6 and TRBJ2-3): GAGVSQSPRYKVTKRGQDVALRCDPISGHVSLYWYRQALGQGPEFLTYFNYEAQQDKSGLPNDRFSAERPEGSISTLTIQRTEQRDSAMYRCASSLVAGTGRTDTQYFGPGTRLTVL.

This clone appeared a single time. The rearrangement uses TRBV6-1 and TRBJ2-2, with D possibly TRBD1 on 6 matching bases. This CDR3 has 14 residues. Trimming removed 10 bases from V and 8 bases from J, with 20 bases in between. Per germline, CDR1 MNHNS and CDR2 SASEGT. CDR3 loop: CANQQGFEMGELFF. CDR3 coding DNA: TGTGCCAACCAACAGGGATTTGAGATGGGGGAGCTGTTTTTT.

V is TRBV27 and J is TRBJ2-7; 7 bases match TRBD2. CDR1 and CDR2 from the germline V gene are MNHEY and SMNVEV (reference sequence). V dropped 3 bases and J dropped 0; count of bases not matched to a gene: 11. This CDR3 region has 17 residues. The CDR3: CASSFLVERGNSYEQYF. The DNA for the CDR3 is TGTGCCAGCAGTTTTCTTGTCGAGCGGGGTAACTCCTACGAGCAGTACTTC.

This clone appeared a few times. The chain has TRBV5-1 and TRBJ2-5, with 7 bases identical to TRBD1. Germline V gene data show CDR1 as SGHRS and CDR2 as YFSETQ. This CDR3 spans 15 amino acids. Trimming cost V 4 bases and J 2 bases; bases outside gene matches: 8. The CDR3 coding sequence is TGCGCCAGCAGCCCCCAGACAGGGCGACAAGAGACCCAGTACTTC. It encodes CASSPQTGRQETQYF. Looking up the rest from reference TRBV5-1 and TRBJ2-5 gives the full variable domain: KAGVTQTPRYLIKTRGQQVTLSCSPISGHRSVSWYQQTPGQGLQFLFEYFSETQRNKGNFPGRFSGRQFSNSRSEMNVSTLELGDSALYLCASSPQTGRQETQYFGPGTRLLVL.

The genes are TRBV6-4 and TRBJ2-2; the D gene is possibly TRBD2 (6 bases). V was pared by 6 bases and J by 0 bases, with 14 bases between. Germline lookup yields CDR1 MRHNA and CDR2 SNTAGT. The CDR3 runs 16 residues. CDR3 amino acids: CASSDSGLPNTGELFF. CDR3 nucleotide sequence: TGTGCCAGCAGCGATAGCGGCTTACCGAACACCGGGGAGCTGTTTTTT.

This chain connects TRBV28 to TRBJ1-2; no clear D. CDR3 length: 13 amino acids. The V and J ends lost 8 bases and 8 bases respectively, with 18 bases between them. The germline V gene has CDR1 MDHEN and CDR2 SYDVKM. The CDR3: CASHTYLREGYTF. The CDR3 region has the DNA TGTGCCAGCCATACTTACCTTCGAGAAGGCTACACCTTC.

The gene calls are TRBV5-6 and TRBJ2-7, with 7 nucleotides matching TRBD2. Germline CDR1 and CDR2: SGHDT and YYEEEE. With V trimmed by 3 bases and J by 12 bases, 18 bases remained unmatched. This CDR3 has 15 residues. The CDR3 here is CASSSQREATHLRYF. CDR3 DNA: TGTGCCAGCAGCTCACAGCGGGAAGCAACTCATTTGCGGTACTTC.

The chain carries TRBV12-5 and TRBJ2-4; D call uncertain. Germline V gene data show CDR1 as LGHNT and CDR2 as FRNRAP. The CDR3 is 13 amino acids. Trimming cost V 6 bases and J 1 base, with 7 bases left between them. CDR3: CASGPLAKNIQYF. CDR3 coding DNA: TGTGCTAGTGGCCCCCTGGCCAAAAACATTCAGTACTTC.

Only a few counts were recorded for this clone. V gene TRBV7-2 combines with J gene TRBJ2-3; 10 positions agree with TRBD2. With V trimmed by 5 bases and J by 5 bases, 10 bases remained unmatched. This CDR3 is 16 amino acids long. The germline V gene has CDR1 SGHTA and CDR2 FQGNSA. CDR3 coding DNA: TGTGCCAGCAGCCCCGATCTAGCGGGGGTGGGAGATACGCAGTATTTT. This codes for CASSPDLAGVGDTQYF.

V usage is TRBV4-2 and J usage is TRBJ2-7; a weak D match, TRBD2 (5 bases). The CDR3 sequence is 13 residues long. V was clipped by 4 bases and J by 6 bases, with 13 bases between them. Germline CDR1 LGHNA, CDR2 YNFKEQ. CDR3 in DNA: TGTGCCAGCAGCCCGTACCCTGGAGGCGAGCAGTACTTC. Residues: CASSPYPGGEQYF.

This clone has only a few counts. The CDR3 sequence: CASSTGQGTYEQYF. DNA for the CDR3: TGTGCCAGCAGCACCGGACAGGGAACGTACGAGCAGTACTTC. The chain combines TRBV5-4 with TRBJ2-7, with 8 bases aligning to TRBD1. The germline gives CDR1 SGHNT, CDR2 YYREEE (reference sequence). With V trimmed by 4 bases and J by 4 bases, 7 bases remained unmatched. This CDR3 has 14 residues.

This clone has a handful of counts. The chain uses TRBV9 and TRBJ1-4; the D is unclear. The CDR3 loop spans 15 amino acids. Trimming shortened V by 4 bases and J by 2 bases, and 12 bases separated the two germline ends. Per germline, CDR1 SGDLS and CDR2 YYNGEE. The CDR3 loop reads CASSPRGGTNEKLFF. The DNA of the CDR3 is TGTGCCAGCAGCCCCCGAGGTGGTACTAATGAAAAACTGTTTTTT.